The 24 T cell receptor beta chains below were found in one sample sequenced in a study of control samples from healthy donors and cancer patients. Repertoires were generated with immunoSEQ multiplex PCR, while TCRdb's copy carries only in-frame clones and drops some. This sample has 150,000 to 200,000 clones, with 85% to 90% found just once. Input material: blood. These receptors originate from a woman aged 45-65 years in good health.

The rearrangement joins TRBV30 to TRBJ1-4; no firm D call. The germline gives CDR1 GTSNPN, CDR2 SVGIG (reference sequence). The CDR3 length is 14 residues. V was shortened by 4 bases and J by 8 bases, with 17 bases between the two germline ends. The CDR3 DNA is TGTGCCTGGAATAAAGGGCTGTCAGAGGAAAAACTGTTTTTT. This gives the protein CAWNKGLSEEKLFF. Supplemented by reference TRBV30 and TRBJ1-4, the full variable domain reads SQTIHQWPATLVQPVGSPLSLECTVEGTSNPNLYWYRQAAGRGLQLLFYSVGIGQISSEVPQNLSASRPQDRQFILSSKKLLLSDSGFYLCAWNKGLSEEKLFFGSGTQLSVL.

The rearrangement joins TRBV29-1 to TRBJ1-1; D is unresolved. Trimming removed 8 bases from V and 2 bases from J, with 12 bases in between. This CDR3 is 12 amino acids long. Germline lookup yields CDR1 SQVTM and CDR2 ANQGSEA. CDR3 region: CSIRAGNTEAFF. CDR3 sequence (DNA): TGCAGCATCCGGGCGGGTAACACTGAAGCTTTCTTT.

The gene calls are TRBV28 and TRBJ1-3, with unresolved D. CDR1 MDHEN and CDR2 SYDVKM come from the germline V gene. CDR3 length: 14 residues. V lost 7 bases, J lost 0 bases, and 10 bases lay in between. The CDR3 here is CASKRSSSGNTIYF. CDR3 DNA: TGTGCCAGCAAGCGATCAAGCTCTGGAAACACCATATATTTT.

V usage is TRBV6-5 and J usage is TRBJ2-4; a weak D match, TRBD1 (6 bases). Germline V lookup: CDR1 MNHEY, CDR2 SVGAGI. The CDR3 has 15 residues. Between the trimmed V and J ends, which lost 2 bases and 2 bases, there was a span of 10 bases. CDR3 coding DNA: TGTGCCAGCAGTTACCTCAGGGGAACCAAAAACATTCAGTACTTC. It translates to CASSYLRGTKNIQYF.

The chain links TRBV15 to TRBJ1-5; weak D call: TRBD1 (6 bases). The germline gives CDR1 LNHNV, CDR2 YYDKDF (reference sequence). The CDR3 runs to 17 residues. V lost 0 bases and J lost 2, with 14 bases in between. CDR3 sequence reads: CATSRDLGGSGNQPQHF. The CDR3 DNA follows: TGTGCCACCAGCAGAGATCTGGGGGGCTCGGGCAATCAGCCCCAGCATTTT.

The CDR3: CAWRRDSASNQPQHF. The DNA for the CDR3 is TGTGCCTGGAGGAGGGACAGTGCCAGCAATCAGCCCCAGCATTTT. The chain uses TRBV30 and TRBJ1-5, with TRBD1 identical over 7 bases. The CDR3 sequence is 15 residues long. Per the germline V gene, CDR1 is GTSNPN and CDR2 is SVGIG (reference sequence). J was trimmed by 1 base and V by 3 bases; bases with no gene match: 6.

This clone was seen a single time. This chain uses TRBV5-1 with TRBJ2-1; 7 nucleotides align to TRBD2. This CDR3 is 16 amino acids long. Germline CDR1 reads SGHRS; CDR2 reads YFSETQ. Trimming cost V 2 bases and J 2 bases; bases outside gene matches: 7. The CDR3 loop is CASSLGMGGTYNEQFF. As DNA, the CDR3 is TGCGCCAGCAGCTTAGGGATGGGGGGGACCTACAATGAGCAGTTCTTC.

The chain uses TRBV6-2 or TRBV6-3 and TRBJ1-1, with a weak D call TRBD1 (6 bases). The CDR3 is 13 residues long. Germline CDR1 and CDR2: MNHEY and SVGEGT. The V end lost 5 bases, the J end lost 5 bases, and 12 bases lay between the germline ends. The CDR3 DNA follows: TGTGCCAGCAGTCGAATCAGGGGAACTGAAGCTTTCTTT. Translating gives CASSRIRGTEAFF.

This clone was seen just once. The J gene is TRBJ2-7, the V gene TRBV9; TRBD2 might be the D (6 bases). The ends were cut back, 8 bases at V and 0 bases at J, with 12 bases in the middle. CDR3 length: 13 residues. Germline CDR1 SGDLS, CDR2 YYNGEE. Written as DNA, the CDR3 is TGTGCCAGTGATGACGGGAGCTCCTACGAGCAGTACTTC. It translates to CASDDGSSYEQYF.

The chain links TRBV29-1 to TRBJ2-5; no firm D call. Germline values: CDR1 SQVTM, CDR2 ANQGSEA. V gave up 4 bases and J gave up 1 base, with 7 bases separating them. This CDR3 is built from 12 residues. CDR3 sequence (DNA): TGCAGCGTTGTGCCAGCCCAAGAGACCCAGTACTTC. It is translated as CSVVPAQETQYF. The full variable domain, its missing parts supplied by reference TRBV29-1 and TRBJ2-5, is SAVISQKPSRDICQRGTSLTIQCQVDSQVTMMFWYRQQPGQSLTLIATANQGSEATYESGFVIDKFPISRPNLTFSTLTVSNMSPEDSSIYLCSVVPAQETQYFGPGTRLLVL.

The CDR3 nucleotides read TGTGCCAGCAGCCACTTCTCGGGACGTAACTATGGCTACACCTTC. It specifies CASSHFSGRNYGYTF. This chain links TRBV3-1 (or the pseudogene TRBV3-2) with TRBJ1-2, with D possibly being TRBD1 (5 bases). Germline loops: CDR1 LGHDT, CDR2 YNNKEL (reference sequence). The CDR3 has 15 residues. V lost 3 bases and J lost 1, with 12 bases in between.

This clone was observed a handful of times. The chain links TRBV3-1 (or the pseudogene TRBV3-2) to TRBJ2-3; 7 positions match TRBD2. The CDR3 covers 18 residues. V gave up 2 bases and J gave up 2 bases; unmatched junction bases: 13. Germline V gene sequence: CDR1 LGHDT, CDR2 YNNKEL (reference sequence). The CDR3 coding sequence is TGTGCCAGCAGCCAACTACCCTACGGGACTACGTTCACAGATACGCAGTATTTT. Translating gives CASSQLPYGTTFTDTQYF.

CDR3 sequence reads: CATSAAGGDETQYF. The CDR3 DNA sequence: TGTGCCACCAGTGCGGCGGGGGGCGACGAGACCCAGTACTTC. The chain uses TRBV24-1 and TRBJ2-5; 8 bases fit TRBD2. CDR1 is KGHDR, CDR2 SFDVKD, per germline. V shed 5 bases and J 5 bases; nucleotides not matched to a gene: 6. CDR3 length: 14 amino acids.

This CDR3 reads CASSARLGELFF. The CDR3 region has the DNA TGTGCCAGCAGCGCACGTCTCGGGGAGCTGTTTTTT. This chain links TRBV7-2 with TRBJ2-2, with D uncertain. The ends were cut back, 5 bases at V and 7 bases at J, with 8 bases in the middle. The CDR3 has 12 residues. Germline-derived CDR1 and CDR2 are SGHTA and FQGNSA.

The gene calls are TRBV5-1 and TRBJ1-1, with D possibly matching TRBD1 (5 bases). V was clipped by 2 bases and J by 5 bases, with 10 bases between them. The CDR3 contains 13 residues. The germline gives CDR1 SGHRS, CDR2 YFSETQ. CDR3 sequence (DNA): TGCGCCAGCAGCTTTGACGGGGGGACTGAAGCTTTCTTT. Its translation is CASSFDGGTEAFF.

The V call is TRBV6-2 or TRBV6-3, the J call TRBJ2-7; 9 nucleotides align to TRBD1. The CDR3 loop spans 13 amino acids. Trimming at V came to 1 base and at J to 6 bases, leaving 1 base not matched to a gene. Per germline, CDR1 MNHEY and CDR2 SVGEGT. CDR3 protein: CASSYWDRVEQYF. In DNA form, the CDR3 reads TGTGCCAGCAGTTACTGGGACAGGGTCGAGCAGTACTTC.

The J gene is TRBJ2-7, the V gene TRBV6-5; 8 positions agree with TRBD2. V dropped 10 bases and J dropped 6; count of bases not matched to a gene: 17. Germline loops: CDR1 MNHEY, CDR2 SVGAGI. The CDR3 has 15 residues. The CDR3 DNA reads TGTGCCACCTACCCCACCGGACTAGCACGAATCGAGCAGTACTTC. Encoded protein: CATYPTGLARIEQYF.

The chain joins TRBV7-3 to TRBJ1-1, with a tentative D call TRBD1 (6 bases). This CDR3 is 15 amino acids long. CDR1 and CDR2 from the germline V gene are SGHTA and FQGTGA. V lost 2 bases and J 1 base, leaving 11 bases between the germline ends. The CDR3 protein is CASSLFPTGNTEAFF. The CDR3, as DNA: TGTGCCAGCAGCTTATTCCCGACAGGGAACACTGAAGCTTTCTTT.

The chain uses TRBV2 and TRBJ1-5; D call uncertain. Germline CDR1 reads SNHLY; CDR2 reads FYNNEI. V lost 8 bases and J 6 bases, leaving 11 bases between the germline ends. This CDR3 contains 12 residues. This chain's CDR3 is CASRPSGQPQHF. The CDR3, as DNA: TGTGCCAGCCGTCCCTCGGGTCAGCCCCAGCATTTT.

CDR3 region: CASSYWDRGVYNEQFF. The DNA of the CDR3 is TGTGCCAGCAGTTACTGGGACAGAGGAGTCTACAATGAGCAGTTCTTC. The chain employs TRBV6-2 or TRBV6-3 and TRBJ2-1; 7 positions agree with TRBD1. This CDR3 has 16 amino acids. The J segment lost 3 bases and the V segment lost 1 base, leaving 6 bases of the junction unmatched. Germline CDR1 is MNHEY and CDR2 is SVGEGT.

This rearrangement joins TRBV3-1 (or the pseudogene TRBV3-2) to TRBJ1-3; D remains ambiguous. This CDR3 spans 16 amino acids. The germline V gene has CDR1 LGHDT and CDR2 YNNKEL (reference sequence). Trimming removed 1 base from V and 0 bases from J, with 10 bases in between. DNA for the CDR3: TGTGCCAGCAGCCAAGGACCAGGTTACTCTGGAAACACCATATATTTT. It specifies CASSQGPGYSGNTIYF.

This chain joins TRBV5-5 and TRBJ1-1, with D hard to call. The CDR3 sequence is 14 residues long. V lost 4 bases and J 5 bases, leaving 15 bases between the germline ends. CDR1 SGHKS and CDR2 YYEKEE come from the germline V gene (reference sequence). CDR3 DNA sequence: TGTGCCAGCAGCGCGACGGGGTCGAGGACTGAAGCTTTCTTT. This gives the protein CASSATGSRTEAFF. Drawing the rest from reference TRBV5-5 and TRBJ1-1, the complete variable domain is DAGVTQSPTHLIKTRGQQVTLRCSPISGHKSVSWYQQVLGQGPQFIFQYYEKEERGRGNFPDRFSARQFPNYSSELNVNALLLGDSALYLCASSATGSRTEAFFGQGTRLTVV.

This chain joins TRBV19 and TRBJ2-4; D unclear. Germline V gene lookup returns CDR1 LNHDA and CDR2 SQIVND (reference sequence). Trimming took off 0 bases at V and 6 bases at J, with 15 bases between the two ends. The length of the CDR3 is 16 residues. CDR3 residues: CASSIDRLGFGNIQYF. Written as DNA, the CDR3 is TGTGCCAGTAGTATAGATCGGTTGGGCTTTGGAAACATTCAGTACTTC.

The rearrangement links TRBV7-2 to TRBJ1-5, with D unclear. The CDR3 is 15 amino acids. Germline lookup yields CDR1 SGHTA and CDR2 FQGNSA. The V end lost 5 bases, the J end lost 5 bases, and 16 bases lay between the germline ends. This CDR3 is CASSRDPYLYQPQHF. CDR3 coding DNA: TGTGCCAGCAGCAGGGATCCATACCTTTATCAGCCCCAGCATTTT.